The 20 T cell receptor beta chains in this list originate from one sample, sequenced in a study of T cell responses to AZD1222 COVID-19 vaccine. Produced via immunoSEQ multiplex PCR; TCRdb's table is partial and in-frame only. The repertoire holds 100,000 to 150,000 clones, with around 90% as singletons. Sequences were derived from peripheral blood, sampled on day 0 of MenACWY control vaccination. These receptor sequences come from an adult in good health.

The chain recombines TRBV7-9 with TRBJ2-3, with TRBD2 identical over 8 bases. This CDR3 has 15 amino acids. With 5 bases clipped from V and 3 bases from J, the junction kept 7 bases outside the gene matches. Germline CDR1 SEHNR, CDR2 FQNEAQ (reference sequence). The CDR3: CASSPRGAGTDTQYF. The CDR3 DNA is TGTGCCAGCAGCCCGCGGGGGGCCGGGACAGATACGCAGTATTTT.

The DNA for the CDR3 is TGTGCCAGCTCACTGGGACAATTAAGCAATCAGCCCCAGCATTTT. As protein: CASSLGQLSNQPQHF. The V gene is TRBV18, the J gene TRBJ1-5, with a weak D call TRBD1 (6 bases). The CDR3 covers 15 residues. Trimming took 4 bases from V and 1 from J, leaving 11 bases between them. CDR1 is KGHSH and CDR2 is LQKENI in the germline V gene.

This sequence joins TRBV5-6 and TRBJ2-7, with 9 bases fitting TRBD1. This CDR3 region has 16 residues. Germline CDR1 reads SGHDT; CDR2 reads YYEEEE. With 2 bases clipped from V and 0 bases from J, the junction kept 6 bases outside the gene matches. CDR3 sequence (DNA): TGTGCCAGCAGCTTCGGGGACAGGGCCTTCTCCTACGAGCAGTACGTC. Amino acids: CASSFGDRAFSYEQYV.

This clone is a singleton in its sample. J is TRBJ1-5 and V is TRBV19, with TRBD1 matching 7 bases. Losses at the gene ends were 5 bases for V and 3 bases for J; bases not matched to a gene: 10. The CDR3 sequence is 16 residues long. The germline CDR1 and CDR2 sequences are LNHDA and SQIVND (reference sequence). This chain's CDR3 is CASSEPWDSDNQPQHF. In DNA form, the CDR3 reads TGTGCCAGTAGTGAGCCTTGGGACAGCGACAATCAGCCCCAGCATTTT.

V gene TRBV2 combines with J gene TRBJ2-7; D perhaps matches TRBD1 (6 bases). V dropped 6 bases and J dropped 4 bases, with 10 bases sitting between them. From germline, CDR1 is SNHLY and CDR2 FYNNEI. This CDR3 region has 12 residues. CDR3 region: CASRRDTYEQYF. CDR3 sequence (DNA): TGTGCCAGCAGGAGGGACACTTACGAGCAGTACTTC.

This rearrangement joins TRBV9 to TRBJ2-3, with TRBD2 identical over 15 bases. Germline-derived CDR1 and CDR2 are SGDLS and YYNGEE. The CDR3 contains 18 residues. The V segment lost 4 bases and the J segment 4 bases; nucleotides outside the gene matches: 10. CDR3 in amino acids: CASSSGLAGGQVADTQYF. The CDR3 DNA reads as TGTGCCAGCAGCTCCGGACTAGCGGGGGGGCAAGTAGCAGATACGCAGTATTTT.

The V gene is TRBV9, the J gene TRBJ2-2, with TRBD1 as a possible D gene (7 bases). The length of the CDR3 is 16 residues. The V end was cut by 3 bases, the J end by 4 bases, with 16 bases between. The V gene's germline CDR1 is SGDLS and CDR2 YYNGEE. The CDR3 bases are TGTGCCAGCAGCGAAAAGGAGGGGGCACTCACCGGGGAGCTGTTTTTT. Protein: CASSEKEGALTGELFF.

This rearrangement joins TRBV20-1 to TRBJ1-1; D remains ambiguous. This CDR3 comprises 11 residues. V was clipped by 4 bases and J by 1 base, with 4 bases between them. Germline V CDR1 and CDR2: DFQATT, SNEGSKA (reference sequence). In nucleotides, the CDR3 is TGCAGTGCTAATAGGAACACTGAAGCTTTCTTT. This sequence encodes CSANRNTEAFF.

The chain uses TRBV6-1 and TRBJ1-4; the D gene is possibly TRBD1 (5 bases). From germline, CDR1 is MNHNS and CDR2 SASEGT. The CDR3 length is 15 residues. V was pared by 2 bases and J by 14 bases, with 21 bases between. CDR3 sequence (DNA): TGTGCCAGCAGTGAATACCTTGTGGGACGCCGGGGGCTGTTTTTT. Translation: CASSEYLVGRRGLFF.

The chain employs TRBV28 and TRBJ2-7; 12 positions agree with TRBD1. Per the germline V gene, CDR1 is MDHEN and CDR2 is SYDVKM. V trimming: 5 bases; J trimming: 4 bases; junction bases outside the gene matches: 9. CDR3 size: 16 residues. The CDR3 is CASSPGDRGHRYEQYV. In DNA form, the CDR3 reads TGTGCCAGCAGTCCTGGGGACAGGGGGCATCGGTACGAGCAGTACGTC.

A single count supports this clone. The CDR3 sequence: CASSIVSASEQFF. For the CDR3, the DNA is TGTGCCAGTAGTATCGTCTCGGCTAGCGAGCAGTTCTTC. This chain joins TRBV19 and TRBJ2-1; TRBD2 might be the D (5 bases). The CDR3 spans 13 residues. The germline gives CDR1 LNHDA, CDR2 SQIVND (reference sequence). V was pared by 3 bases and J by 10 bases, with 13 bases between.

This chain uses TRBV7-8 with TRBJ1-6; weak D call: TRBD1 (5 bases). Trimming pared 2 bases from V and 7 bases from J, leaving 15 bases between. Germline CDR1 reads SGHVS; CDR2 reads FQNEAQ. This CDR3 spans 16 amino acids. The CDR3 DNA reads as TGTGCCAGCAGCTTACCGGGACGGAGTAAAAATTCACCCCTCCACTTT. This encodes CASSLPGRSKNSPLHF.

This sequence joins TRBV10-3 and TRBJ2-3; 14 nucleotides agree with TRBD2. Germline-derived CDR1 and CDR2 are ENHRY and SYGVKD. The CDR3 contains 15 residues. The J segment lost 6 bases and the V segment lost 5 bases, leaving 4 bases of the junction unmatched. The CDR3 sequence: CAISWTSGGLDTQYF. The CDR3 region has the DNA TGTGCCATCAGTTGGACTAGCGGGGGGCTGGATACGCAGTATTTT.

The chain carries TRBV2 and TRBJ1-5, with D possibly matching TRBD1 (6 bases). V lost 5 bases and J 2 bases, leaving 10 bases between the germline ends. The germline gives CDR1 SNHLY, CDR2 FYNNEI. This CDR3 spans 14 amino acids. CDR3 loop: CASSKDSGNQPQHF. The DNA for the CDR3 is TGTGCCAGCAGTAAGGACAGCGGCAATCAGCCCCAGCATTTT.

The chain joins TRBV18 to TRBJ1-4; weak D call: TRBD1 (6 bases). Germline V gene data show CDR1 as KGHSH and CDR2 as LQKENI. Trimming removed 3 bases from V and 5 bases from J, with 16 bases in between. CDR3 length: 16 residues. The CDR3 coding sequence is TGTGCCAGCTCACCCGCCGGGGGGCGGATGAATGAAAAACTGTTTTTT. It is translated as CASSPAGGRMNEKLFF.

The chain has TRBV7-3 and TRBJ2-1; D possibly corresponds to TRBD1 (5 bases). Germline assignment: CDR1 SGHTA and CDR2 FQGTGA. V lost 0 bases and J 8 bases, leaving 8 bases between the germline ends. CDR3 size: 13 residues. The CDR3 is CASSLTVGDEQFF. CDR3 DNA: TGTGCCAGCAGCTTAACTGTAGGGGATGAGCAGTTCTTC.

The chain employs TRBV19 and TRBJ2-3; TRBD2 aligns across 8 bases. Germline trimming cut 2 bases from V and 0 bases from J; bases unmatched to any gene: 4. Germline loops: CDR1 LNHDA, CDR2 SQIVND (reference sequence). CDR3 size: 16 residues. The CDR3 bases are TGTGCCAGTAGTATAACAAGCGGGGGAAGCACAGATACGCAGTATTTT. Amino acids: CASSITSGGSTDTQYF.

The V call is TRBV9, the J call TRBJ1-2, with no clear D. V was pared by 0 bases and J by 8 bases, with 17 bases between. CDR1 SGDLS and CDR2 YYNGEE come from the germline V gene. CDR3 length equals 15 residues. The CDR3 DNA reads TGTGCCAGCAGCGTAGCTACGTCCGGTTTGGGGGGCTACACCTTC. Translating gives CASSVATSGLGGYTF.

This chain links TRBV6-5 with TRBJ1-5, with 11 nucleotides matching TRBD1. CDR3 length: 15 residues. With V trimmed by 6 bases and J by 3 bases, 4 bases remained unmatched. Germline V lookup: CDR1 MNHEY, CDR2 SVGAGI. The CDR3 region is CASRGDRGVNQPQHF. The CDR3 nucleotides read TGTGCCAGCAGGGGGGACAGGGGGGTCAATCAGCCCCAGCATTTT.

V is TRBV6-2 or TRBV6-3 and J is TRBJ2-1, with 7 bases aligning to TRBD1. The CDR3 length is 14 residues. V lost 6 bases to trimming and J lost 5 bases; unmatched junction nucleotides: 7. The germline gives CDR1 MNHEY, CDR2 SVGEGT. The CDR3, as DNA: TGTGCCAGCAGACCTTCGGGACAGAACAATGAGCAGTTCTTC. Protein: CASRPSGQNNEQFF.